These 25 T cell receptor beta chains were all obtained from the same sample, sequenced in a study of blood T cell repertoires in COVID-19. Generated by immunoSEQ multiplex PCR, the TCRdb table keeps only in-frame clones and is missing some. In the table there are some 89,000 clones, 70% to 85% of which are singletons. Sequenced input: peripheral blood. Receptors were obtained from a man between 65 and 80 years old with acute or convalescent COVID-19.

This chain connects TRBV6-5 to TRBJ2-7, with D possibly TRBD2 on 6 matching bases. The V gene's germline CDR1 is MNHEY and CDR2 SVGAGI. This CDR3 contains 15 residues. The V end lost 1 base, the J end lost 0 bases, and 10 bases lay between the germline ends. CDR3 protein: CASSYYGSGSYEQYF. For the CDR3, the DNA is TGTGCCAGCAGTTACTACGGGAGCGGCTCCTACGAGCAGTACTTC.

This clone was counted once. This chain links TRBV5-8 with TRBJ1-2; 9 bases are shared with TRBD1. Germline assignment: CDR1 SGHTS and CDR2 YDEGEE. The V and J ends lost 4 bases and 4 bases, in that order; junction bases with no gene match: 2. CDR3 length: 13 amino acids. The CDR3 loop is CASSRGQGYGYTF. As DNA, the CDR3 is TGTGCCAGCAGCCGGGGACAGGGCTATGGCTACACCTTC.

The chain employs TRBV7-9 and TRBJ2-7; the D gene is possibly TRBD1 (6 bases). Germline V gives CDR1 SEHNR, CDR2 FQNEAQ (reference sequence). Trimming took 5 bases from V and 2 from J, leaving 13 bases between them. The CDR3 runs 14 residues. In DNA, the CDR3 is TGTGCCAGCAGCCTTGGACAGAAACCCTACGAGCAGTACGTC. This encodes CASSLGQKPYEQYV.

The CDR3 loop reads CSVPVAGRGTEAFF. DNA of the CDR3: TGCAGCGTCCCCGTAGCGGGTCGGGGCACTGAAGCTTTCTTT. The chain has TRBV29-1 and TRBJ1-1; no definite D call. The length of the CDR3 is 14 residues. The germline V gene has CDR1 SQVTM and CDR2 ANQGSEA. V was trimmed by 6 bases and J by 4 bases, leaving 18 bases between them.

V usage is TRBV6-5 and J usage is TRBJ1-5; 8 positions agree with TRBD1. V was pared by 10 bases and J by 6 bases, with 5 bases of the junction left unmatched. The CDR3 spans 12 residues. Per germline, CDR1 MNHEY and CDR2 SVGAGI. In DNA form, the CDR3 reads TGTGCCACCTGGGACAGGAGTCAGCCCCAGCATTTT. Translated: CATWDRSQPQHF.

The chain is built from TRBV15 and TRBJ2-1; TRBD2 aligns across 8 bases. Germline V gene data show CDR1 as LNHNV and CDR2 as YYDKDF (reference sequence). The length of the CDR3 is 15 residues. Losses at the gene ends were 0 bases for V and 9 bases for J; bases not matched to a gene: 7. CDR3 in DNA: TGTGCCACCAGCAGAGATTACGGACTAGCTTCTGAGCAGTTCTTC. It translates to CATSRDYGLASEQFF.

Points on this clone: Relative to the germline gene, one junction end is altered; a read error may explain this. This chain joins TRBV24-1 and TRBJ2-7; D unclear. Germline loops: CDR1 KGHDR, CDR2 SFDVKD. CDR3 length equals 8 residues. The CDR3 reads CATSDPGF. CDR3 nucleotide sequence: TGTGCCACCAGTGACCCAGGCTTC.

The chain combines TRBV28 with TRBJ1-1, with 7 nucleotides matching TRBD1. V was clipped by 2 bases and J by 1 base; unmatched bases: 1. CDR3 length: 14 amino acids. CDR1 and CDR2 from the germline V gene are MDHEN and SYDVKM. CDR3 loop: CASSLRTGNTEAFF. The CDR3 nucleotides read TGTGCCAGCAGTTTACGGACAGGGAACACTGAAGCTTTCTTT.

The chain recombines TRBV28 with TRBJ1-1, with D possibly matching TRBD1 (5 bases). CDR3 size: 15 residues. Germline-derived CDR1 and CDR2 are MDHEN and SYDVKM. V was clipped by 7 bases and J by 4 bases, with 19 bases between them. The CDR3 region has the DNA TGTGCCAGCACCCTACTTGGGGGGGGACTCACTGAAGCTTTCTTT. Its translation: CASTLLGGGLTEAFF.

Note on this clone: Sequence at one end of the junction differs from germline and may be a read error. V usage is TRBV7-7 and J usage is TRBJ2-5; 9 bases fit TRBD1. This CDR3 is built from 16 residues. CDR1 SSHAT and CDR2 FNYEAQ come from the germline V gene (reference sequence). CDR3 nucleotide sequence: TGTGCTAGCAGCAGGTCCGGGACAGGGTTCGGAGAGACCCAGTACTTC. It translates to CASSRSGTGFGETQYF.

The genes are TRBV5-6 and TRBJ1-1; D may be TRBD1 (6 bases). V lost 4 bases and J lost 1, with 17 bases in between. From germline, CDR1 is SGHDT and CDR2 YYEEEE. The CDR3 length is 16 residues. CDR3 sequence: CASSPPRTEWNTEAFF. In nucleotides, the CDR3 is TGTGCCAGCAGCCCCCCCCGGACAGAATGGAACACTGAAGCTTTCTTT.

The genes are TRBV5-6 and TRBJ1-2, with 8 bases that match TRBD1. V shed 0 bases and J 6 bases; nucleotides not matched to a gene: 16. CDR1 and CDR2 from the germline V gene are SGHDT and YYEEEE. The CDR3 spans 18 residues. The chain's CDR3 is CASSLELGQVFGKDGYTF. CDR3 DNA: TGTGCCAGCAGCTTGGAACTGGGACAGGTTTTTGGGAAGGATGGCTACACCTTC.

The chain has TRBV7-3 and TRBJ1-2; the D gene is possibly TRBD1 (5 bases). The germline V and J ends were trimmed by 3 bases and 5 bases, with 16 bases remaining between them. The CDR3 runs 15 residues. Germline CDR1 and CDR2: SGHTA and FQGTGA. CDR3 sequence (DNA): TGTGCCAGCAGCTTGGGGGTAGGGACTGATTATGGCTACACCTTC. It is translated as CASSLGVGTDYGYTF.

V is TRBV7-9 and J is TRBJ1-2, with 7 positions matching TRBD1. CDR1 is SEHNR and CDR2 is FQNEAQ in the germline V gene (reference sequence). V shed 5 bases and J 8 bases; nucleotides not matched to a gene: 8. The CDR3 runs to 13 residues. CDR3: CASSPPDRTGYTF. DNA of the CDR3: TGTGCCAGCAGCCCTCCGGACAGGACGGGCTACACCTTC.

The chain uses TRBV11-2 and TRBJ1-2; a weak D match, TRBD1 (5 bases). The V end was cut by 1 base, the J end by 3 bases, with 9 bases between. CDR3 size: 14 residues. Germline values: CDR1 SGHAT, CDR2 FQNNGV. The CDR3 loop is CASSLVRADYGYTF. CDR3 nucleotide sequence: TGTGCCAGCAGCTTAGTCAGGGCAGACTATGGCTACACCTTC.

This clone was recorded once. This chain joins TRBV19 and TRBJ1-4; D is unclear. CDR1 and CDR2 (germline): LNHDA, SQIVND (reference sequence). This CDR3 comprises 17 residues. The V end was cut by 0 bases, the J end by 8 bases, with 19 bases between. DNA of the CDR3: TGTGCCAGTAGTATAGATCGCGACCCAGAGGCGGGCGAAAAACTGTTTTTT. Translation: CASSIDRDPEAGEKLFF.

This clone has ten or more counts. CDR3 in amino acids: CASSETVPSSYEQYV. In DNA, the CDR3 is TGTGCCAGCAGCGAAACAGTGCCGAGCTCCTACGAGCAGTACGTC. This rearrangement joins TRBV21-1 to TRBJ2-7; the table calls TRBD1, which could not be checked here. TRBV21-1 is described as a pseudogene. The CDR3 totals 15 residues.

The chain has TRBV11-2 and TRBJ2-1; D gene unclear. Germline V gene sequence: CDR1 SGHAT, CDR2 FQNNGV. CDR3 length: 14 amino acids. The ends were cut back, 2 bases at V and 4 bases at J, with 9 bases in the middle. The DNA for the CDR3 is TGTGCCAGCAGCTTAACGAACAGTTACAATGAGCAGTTCTTC. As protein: CASSLTNSYNEQFF.

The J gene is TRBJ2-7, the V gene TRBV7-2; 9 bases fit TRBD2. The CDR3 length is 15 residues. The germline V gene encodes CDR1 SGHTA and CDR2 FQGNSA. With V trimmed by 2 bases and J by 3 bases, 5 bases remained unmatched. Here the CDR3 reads CASSLSGGRGYEQYF. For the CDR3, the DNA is TGTGCCAGCAGCTTAAGTGGCGGGAGGGGCTACGAGCAGTACTTC.

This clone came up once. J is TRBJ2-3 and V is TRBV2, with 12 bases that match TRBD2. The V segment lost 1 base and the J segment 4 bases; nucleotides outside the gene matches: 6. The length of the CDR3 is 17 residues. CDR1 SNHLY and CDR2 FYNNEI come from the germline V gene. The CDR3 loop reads CASSEVQLAGGPDTQYF. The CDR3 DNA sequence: TGTGCCAGCAGTGAAGTACAACTAGCGGGAGGACCAGATACGCAGTATTTT.

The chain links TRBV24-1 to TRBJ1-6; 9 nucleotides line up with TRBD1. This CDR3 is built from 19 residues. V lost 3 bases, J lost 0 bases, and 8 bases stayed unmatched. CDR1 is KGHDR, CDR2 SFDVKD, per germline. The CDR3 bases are TGTGCCACCAGTGATATGGACAGGGGACATCTCTCCTATAATTCACCCCTCCACTTT. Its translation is CATSDMDRGHLSYNSPLHF.

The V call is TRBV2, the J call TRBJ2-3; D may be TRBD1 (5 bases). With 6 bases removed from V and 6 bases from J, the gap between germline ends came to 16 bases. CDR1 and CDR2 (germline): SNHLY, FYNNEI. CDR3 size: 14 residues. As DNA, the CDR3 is TGTGCCAGCAGATTTGGACAACCGAGGGATACGCAGTATTTT. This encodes CASRFGQPRDTQYF.

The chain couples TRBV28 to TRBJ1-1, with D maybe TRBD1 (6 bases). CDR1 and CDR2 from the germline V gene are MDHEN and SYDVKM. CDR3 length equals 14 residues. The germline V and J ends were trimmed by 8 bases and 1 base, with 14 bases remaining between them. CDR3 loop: CASSFQGRNTEAFF. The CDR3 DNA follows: TGTGCCAGCTCCTTTCAGGGGCGGAACACTGAAGCTTTCTTT.

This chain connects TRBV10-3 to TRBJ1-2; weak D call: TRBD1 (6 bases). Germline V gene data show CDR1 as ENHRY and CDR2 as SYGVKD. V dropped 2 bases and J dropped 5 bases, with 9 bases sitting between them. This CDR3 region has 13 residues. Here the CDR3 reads CAISERQEYGYTF. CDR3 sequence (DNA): TGTGCCATCAGTGAGCGACAGGAGTATGGCTACACCTTC.

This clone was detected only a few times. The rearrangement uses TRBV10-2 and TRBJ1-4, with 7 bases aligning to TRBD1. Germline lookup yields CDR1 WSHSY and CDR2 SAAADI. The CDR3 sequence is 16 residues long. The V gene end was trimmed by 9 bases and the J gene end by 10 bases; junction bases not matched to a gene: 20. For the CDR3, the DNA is TGCGCCAGGAGAAAAACCGGGACAGCTACCTTAGGAAAACTGTTTTTT. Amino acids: CARRKTGTATLGKLFF.